This is a list of T cell receptor beta chains from one sample in a study of cytomegalovirus exposure and HLA in healthy donors. The table came from immunoSEQ multiplex PCR; TCRdb's copy has only in-frame clones and leaves some out. Among about 120,000 clones listed, around two thirds were seen once. The sequencing sample was made of PBMCs. Source of these receptors: a woman in her thirties or forties in good health and CMV-seropositive. The CDR3 runs from the conserved cysteine through the conserved F or W. The order of the fields is J gene, clone size, D gene, V gene, CDR3 DNA, CDR3 protein. D genes are given only for firm matches. Clone size, where shown, is once, few, many, or a class for clones that have expanded.

J gene: TRBJ2-2
clone size: few
D gene: NA
V gene: TRBV7-6
CDR3 DNA: TGTGCCAGCAGCTTAGAGGCACAGGACACCGGGGAGCTGTTTTTT
CDR3 protein: CASSLEAQDTGELFF

J gene: TRBJ2-1
clone size: NA
D gene: NA
V gene: TRBV4-3
CDR3 DNA: TGCGCCAGCAGCCAAGATCCCTGGGCAACCTCCTACAATGAGCAGTTCTTC
CDR3 protein: CASSQDPWATSYNEQFF

J gene: TRBJ1-2
clone size: NA
D gene: NA
V gene: TRBV18
CDR3 DNA: TGTGCCAGCTCACCACTAGAATCCCCGAACTATGGCTACACCTTC
CDR3 protein: CASSPLESPNYGYTF

J gene: TRBJ1-5
clone size: many
D gene: NA
V gene: TRBV7-9
CDR3 DNA: TGTGCCAGCAGTATAGGGAGCCAGCCCCAGCATTTT
CDR3 protein: CASSIGSQPQHF

J gene: TRBJ1-1
clone size: NA
D gene: TRBD1
V gene: TRBV5-5
CDR3 DNA: TGTGCCAGCAGCCCGACAGGGGACCCCCTGGCTTTCTTT
CDR3 protein: CASSPTGDPLAFF

J gene: TRBJ1-1
clone size: few
D gene: NA
V gene: TRBV5-4
CDR3 DNA: TGTGCCAGCAGCTTGGCCGTCGACACTGAAGCTTTCTTT
CDR3 protein: CASSLAVDTEAFF

J gene: TRBJ2-2
clone size: NA
D gene: TRBD1
V gene: TRBV25-1
CDR3 DNA: TGTGCCAGCAGGGCAGGGGGCGGCGGGGAGCTGTTTTTT
CDR3 protein: CASRAGGGGELFF

J gene: TRBJ2-3
clone size: NA
D gene: TRBD2
V gene: TRBV7-2
CDR3 DNA: TGTGCCAGCAGCTGGGGACTAGCGGGGGCGAGGGCAGATACGCAGTATTTT
CDR3 protein: CASSWGLAGARADTQYF

J gene: TRBJ1-1
clone size: NA
D gene: NA
V gene: TRBV7-8
CDR3 DNA: TGTGCCAGCAGCTCCACTGGGGAAGGAGGCGCTGAAGCTTTCTTT
CDR3 protein: CASSSTGEGGAEAFF

J gene: TRBJ1-1
clone size: NA
D gene: TRBD1
V gene: TRBV7-9
CDR3 DNA: TGTGCCAGCAGCTACGGACAGGGGACGGAAACTGAAGCTTTCTTT
CDR3 protein: CASSYGQGTETEAFF

J gene: TRBJ1-1
clone size: NA
D gene: NA
V gene: TRBV5-1
CDR3 DNA: TGCGCCAGCAGCTTAAATGGCGATCAGGGCACTGAAGCTTTCTTT
CDR3 protein: CASSLNGDQGTEAFF

J gene: TRBJ2-7
clone size: NA
D gene: TRBD1
V gene: TRBV27
CDR3 DNA: TGTGCCAGCAGTTTCGCCAGGGGGCTTCAGTACTTC
CDR3 protein: CASSFARGLQYF

J gene: TRBJ2-6
clone size: NA
D gene: NA
V gene: TRBV6-1
CDR3 DNA: TGTGCCAGCAGTGAATTGGGCCGCCTCTGGGAGTCCGGGGCCAACGTCCTGACTTTC
CDR3 protein: CASSELGRLWESGANVLTF

J gene: TRBJ2-1
clone size: NA
D gene: NA
V gene: TRBV6-5
CDR3 DNA: TGTGCCAGCAGTTACGACAGTCTCTCCTACAATGAGCAGTTCTTC
CDR3 protein: CASSYDSLSYNEQFF

J gene: TRBJ1-2
clone size: NA
D gene: TRBD1
V gene: TRBV2
CDR3 DNA: TGTGCCAGCAGTGACAGGGGGTATGGCTACACCTTC
CDR3 protein: CASSDRGYGYTF

J gene: TRBJ1-5
clone size: few
D gene: NA
V gene: TRBV4-3
CDR3 DNA: TGCGCCAGCAGCCAGACTTCAGGGGTAGGTCAGCCCCAGCATTTT
CDR3 protein: CASSQTSGVGQPQHF

J gene: TRBJ2-7
clone size: NA
D gene: NA
V gene: TRBV7-3
CDR3 DNA: TGTGCCAGCAGCTTAACGCCAGCGTCCTACGAGCAGTACTTC
CDR3 protein: CASSLTPASYEQYF

J gene: TRBJ1-1
clone size: NA
D gene: NA
V gene: TRBV18
CDR3 DNA: TGTGCCAGCTCACCTGTTTCGGAAGCTTTCTTT
CDR3 protein: CASSPVSEAFF

J gene: TRBJ1-2
clone size: NA
D gene: TRBD1
V gene: TRBV7-2
CDR3 DNA: TGTGCCAGCAGCCTCGTTCCGGGACAGGCCTTCAGGGGCTACACCTTC
CDR3 protein: CASSLVPGQAFRGYTF

J gene: TRBJ1-2
clone size: NA
D gene: NA
V gene: TRBV19
CDR3 DNA: TGTGCCACGAGACGGACATCACTCCTCAACTATGGCTACACCTTC
CDR3 protein: CATRRTSLLNYGYTF

J gene: TRBJ2-2
clone size: NA
D gene: NA
V gene: TRBV5-1
CDR3 DNA: TGCGCCAGCAGCTTGGACTCCTCCACCGGGGAGCTGTTTTTT
CDR3 protein: CASSLDSSTGELFF

J gene: TRBJ1-4
clone size: NA
D gene: TRBD1
V gene: TRBV18
CDR3 DNA: TGTGCCAGCTCATCCGGACAGGGAGGCACTAATGAAAAACTGTTTTTT
CDR3 protein: CASSSGQGGTNEKLFF

J gene: TRBJ1-5
clone size: NA
D gene: NA
V gene: TRBV4-1
CDR3 DNA: TGCGCCAGCAGCCCCACGAGCAATAGCAATCAGCCCCAGCATTTT
CDR3 protein: CASSPTSNSNQPQHF

J gene: TRBJ2-3
clone size: NA
D gene: TRBD1
V gene: TRBV5-4
CDR3 DNA: TGTGCCAGCAGCTTGCCCTTGTCCAGGGGGCCGGGAGATACGCAGTATTTT
CDR3 protein: CASSLPLSRGPGDTQYF

J gene: TRBJ2-7
clone size: NA
D gene: NA
V gene: TRBV7-3
CDR3 DNA: TGTGCCAGCAGCTTAAATGCGAGGGCCGAGCAGTACTTC
CDR3 protein: CASSLNARAEQYF

J gene: TRBJ1-1
clone size: NA
D gene: NA
V gene: TRBV9
CDR3 DNA: TGTGCCAGCAGCCCGCCGGGGAACACTGAAGCTTTCTTT
CDR3 protein: CASSPPGNTEAFF

J gene: TRBJ2-5
clone size: NA
D gene: NA
V gene: TRBV7-2
CDR3 DNA: TGTGCCAGCAGCCTCAATACTAGAACCCCAGAGACCCAGTACTTC
CDR3 protein: CASSLNTRTPETQYF

J gene: TRBJ2-3
clone size: few
D gene: TRBD2
V gene: TRBV2
CDR3 DNA: TGTGCCAGCACACTAGCGGGGCAAGGGGATACGCAGTATTTT
CDR3 protein: CASTLAGQGDTQYF

J gene: TRBJ1-1
clone size: few
D gene: NA
V gene: TRBV7-9
CDR3 DNA: TGTGCCAGCAGCTACAGGAACACTGAAGCTTTCTTT
CDR3 protein: CASSYRNTEAFF

J gene: TRBJ2-7
clone size: NA
D gene: TRBD1
V gene: TRBV6-1
CDR3 DNA: TGTGCCAGCAGTGGATCCCGACAGGGGGAGCAGTACTTC
CDR3 protein: CASSGSRQGEQYF

J gene: TRBJ2-5
clone size: NA
D gene: NA
V gene: TRBV7-6
CDR3 DNA: TGTGCCAGCAGCTTCGTGGCTAGCGCAGACCAAGAGACCCAGTACTTC
CDR3 protein: CASSFVASADQETQYF

J gene: TRBJ1-6
clone size: NA
D gene: NA
V gene: TRBV2
CDR3 DNA: TGTGCCAGCAGTGAAAGTGGGGGCGTATCACCCCTCCACTTT
CDR3 protein: CASSESGGVSPLHF

J gene: TRBJ2-3
clone size: NA
D gene: NA
V gene: TRBV6-5
CDR3 DNA: TGTGCCAGCAGTAAACGGGACTTCAGAGATACGCAGTATTTT
CDR3 protein: CASSKRDFRDTQYF

J gene: TRBJ2-5
clone size: few
D gene: TRBD1
V gene: TRBV5-1
CDR3 DNA: TGCGCCAGCAGCCCCCAGGACAGGGGAAGGTCGGAGACCCAGTACTTC
CDR3 protein: CASSPQDRGRSETQYF

J gene: TRBJ1-2
clone size: once
D gene: NA
V gene: TRBV20-1
CDR3 DNA: TGCAGTGCTAGGCAGGACTATGGCTACACCTTC
CDR3 protein: CSARQDYGYTF

J gene: TRBJ2-7
clone size: NA
D gene: TRBD2
V gene: TRBV25-1
CDR3 DNA: TGTGCCAGCAGTGATACGAGCGGGGGGCATATCTACGAGCAGTACTTC
CDR3 protein: CASSDTSGGHIYEQYF

J gene: TRBJ1-1
clone size: few
D gene: NA
V gene: TRBV7-3
CDR3 DNA: TGTGCCAGCAGCTTCAGGGGCGCGGGCACTGAAGCTTTCTTT
CDR3 protein: CASSFRGAGTEAFF

J gene: TRBJ2-7
clone size: NA
D gene: NA
V gene: TRBV6-5
CDR3 DNA: TGTGCCAGCAGTTACTCGGAGTTTCGGGGGGCGGGCGAGCAGTACTTC
CDR3 protein: CASSYSEFRGAGEQYF

J gene: TRBJ2-7
clone size: NA
D gene: TRBD2
V gene: TRBV9
CDR3 DNA: TGTGCCAGCAGCGTAGTGGGCGGGGGCGAGCAGTACTTC
CDR3 protein: CASSVVGGGEQYF

J gene: TRBJ1-3
clone size: NA
D gene: NA
V gene: TRBV9
CDR3 DNA: TGTGCCAGCAGCGAGTCAGGAAATAACCGAAACACCATATATTTT
CDR3 protein: CASSESGNNRNTIYF

J gene: TRBJ1-5
clone size: NA
D gene: TRBD1
V gene: TRBV29-1
CDR3 DNA: TGCAGCGTTCAGGACAGGCTAGAGCAGCCCCAGCATTTT
CDR3 protein: CSVQDRLEQPQHF

J gene: TRBJ1-6
clone size: NA
D gene: TRBD1
V gene: TRBV5-4
CDR3 DNA: TGTGCCAGCAGCTTAGGCCAGGGGGTTAATTCACCCCTCCACTTT
CDR3 protein: CASSLGQGVNSPLHF